This TCR beta chain was identified in a study of T cells in Graves' hyperthyroidism and ophthalmopathy. V gave up 5 bases and J gave up 5 bases, with 15 bases separating them. The CDR3 runs 14 residues. CDR1 and CDR2 (germline): PRHDT, FYEKMQ (reference sequence). For Graves' hyperthyroidism to be stable, ophthalmopathy could not progress within 18 months. Newly diagnosed hyperthyroidism, duration under 2 months, in patients aged 18 to 65. PBMCs came from around 9.7 ml fresh peripheral blood. Study-level points and caveats: Blood also showed most of the thyroid clonotypes that were expanded above 0.001.

This clonotype appeared many times. Its antigen is undetermined. RNA transcripts gave rise to amplified TCR beta CDR3 regions. RT-PCR in the first round (using the HTBI primer set) targeted the TCR CDR3. TCRdb called the multiplex PCR reads again in MiXCR, with one record for every CDR3 protein. Of a few hundred thousand distinct CDR3 sequences listed, 15% to 19% are singletons. The clonotype originates from a woman aged 18-35 years with Graves' hyperthyroidism. V is TRBV13 and J is TRBJ2-5, with a tentative D call TRBD2 (5 bases). The sample was blood. CDR3 in DNA: TGTGCCAGCAGCCCCTTTCGGGGTGAGGAGACCCAGTACTTC. Residues: CASSPFRGEETQYF.